Presented here are 18 T cell receptor beta chains from one specimen sequenced in a study of low-dose radiotherapy and immunotherapy resistance in tumors. Primers targeting TRAV and TRBV primed first-strand cDNA, covering alpha and beta chains. TCRs were amplified for 15 to 25 PCR cycles with a constant-region primer and V-primer adapter. TCRdb fed the reads into MiXCR, producing one record per CDR3 protein. In the table there are 100,000 or so distinct CDR3 sequences, 20% of which are singletons. The time point denotes: after trial treatment. Treatment described: LDRT plus nivolumab, ipilimumab, low-dose cyclophosphamide and aspirin (RACIN trial). The sequencing here drew on PBMCs, taken after low-dose radiotherapy plus immunotherapy. Every receptor here comes from a male donor with prostate cancer.

This clonotype was detected many times. The chain uses TRBV12-3 or TRBV12-4 and TRBJ2-1, with 7 bases identical to TRBD2. After removal of 5 bases from V and 9 bases from J, the junction contained 10 bases not matched to a gene. There are 14 residues in the CDR3. The CDR3 sequence is CASSPSARGGEQFF. The CDR3 DNA reads as TGTGCCAGCAGTCCTTCAGCACGCGGGGGTGAGCAGTTCTTC.

The sample holds many counts of this clonotype. J is TRBJ2-1 and V is TRBV29-1; D possibly uses TRBD1 or TRBD2 (5 bases each). This CDR3 has 10 residues. Trimming stripped 5 bases from V and 12 bases from J, with 11 bases between. Germline CDR1 is SQVTM and CDR2 is ANQGSEA. CDR3 sequence: CSVSERGQFF. CDR3 DNA sequence: TGCAGCGTTTCGGAGAGGGGGCAGTTCTTC.

This clonotype was seen at least ten times. V and J are TRBV5-1 and TRBJ2-5; unclear D gene. There are 14 residues in the CDR3. Germline V gives CDR1 SGHRS, CDR2 YFSETQ. With 2 bases removed from V and 3 bases from J, the gap between germline ends came to 11 bases. The CDR3 DNA reads as TGCGCCAGCAGCTTAGGCGGCAGGAAAGAGACCCAGTACTTC. Translating gives CASSLGGRKETQYF.

On this clonotype itself: A far larger clone lies a single base away; this is likely a read error. This chain links TRBV7-2 with TRBJ2-7, with TRBD1 matching over 7 bases. The CDR3 is made up of 15 amino acids. CDR1 SGHTA and CDR2 FQGNSA come from the germline V gene. After removal of 9 bases from V and 4 bases from J, the junction contained 15 bases not matched to a gene. CDR3 in DNA: TGTGCCAGAAGCCAAGGGCCGGGGACAGTATACGAGCAGTACTTC. Translation: CARSQGPGTVYEQYF.

Ten or more counts support this clonotype. V and J are TRBV9 and TRBJ2-7; D is unclear. CDR1 and CDR2 from the germline V gene are SGDLS and YYNGEE. Trimming pared 0 bases from V and 2 bases from J, leaving 9 bases between. CDR3 size: 14 residues. The CDR3 protein is CASSVGSGTYEQYF. The DNA of the CDR3 is TGTGCCAGCAGCGTAGGATCAGGAACCTACGAGCAGTACTTC.

Remarks on this clonotype: A far larger clone is one base from this, pointing to a likely read error. J is TRBJ2-7 and V is TRBV28; TRBD2 agrees at 9 bases. V lost 4 bases and J lost 7; bases outside the gene matches: 20. This CDR3 is built from 18 residues. Germline CDR1 reads MDHEN; CDR2 reads SYDVKM. CDR3 coding DNA: TGTGCCAGCAGTTCCCCCCTGGGTAGCGGGGGTCCGGGGAATGAGCAGTACTTC. Translating gives CASSSPLGSGGPGNEQYF.

This clonotype was observed a few times. CDR3 DNA sequence: TGTGCCGTTGACGGTAACACCGGGGAGCTGTTTTTT. Its translation: CAVDGNTGELFF. The chain carries TRBV19 and TRBJ2-2, with D unclear. Trimming took 11 bases from V and 2 from J, leaving 9 bases between them. From germline, CDR1 is LNHDA and CDR2 SQIVND (reference sequence). The CDR3 has 12 amino acids.

This clonotype was counted many times. The V call is TRBV10-3, the J call TRBJ2-7, with D possibly matching TRBD1 (5 bases). The CDR3 is 13 amino acids. Trimming took 3 bases from V and 11 from J, leaving 17 bases between them. Germline assignment: CDR1 ENHRY and CDR2 SYGVKD. The CDR3: CAISEGAASTKYF. DNA of the CDR3: TGTGCCATCAGTGAAGGGGCAGCCAGTACGAAGTACTTC.

In this sample, this clonotype turned up many times. The chain uses TRBV18 and TRBJ1-1; D uncertain. Germline loops: CDR1 KGHSH, CDR2 LQKENI. Trimming cost V 4 bases and J 4 bases, with 7 bases left between them. The CDR3 sequence is 12 residues long. CDR3: CASSLGSTEAFF. CDR3 sequence (DNA): TGTGCCAGCTCACTAGGGAGCACTGAAGCTTTCTTT.

This clonotype showed up many times. The chain employs TRBV3-1 and TRBJ2-2; D not resolved. Per germline, CDR1 LGHDT and CDR2 YNNKEL (reference sequence). Trimming stripped 4 bases from V and 1 base from J, with 7 bases between. The CDR3 consists of 14 residues. The CDR3 coding sequence is TGTGCCAGCAGCCCGCTCATGAACACCGGGGAGCTGTTTTTT. Its protein is CASSPLMNTGELFF.

This clonotype was counted at least ten times. This sequence joins TRBV20-1 and TRBJ2-6; 11 bases fit TRBD1. Germline-derived CDR1 and CDR2 are DFQATT and SNEGSKA (reference sequence). The V segment lost 5 bases and the J segment 3 bases; nucleotides outside the gene matches: 6. This CDR3 is built from 16 residues. This CDR3 reads CSAVGQGARGANVLTF. CDR3 bases: TGCAGTGCTGTTGGACAGGGGGCGCGTGGGGCCAACGTCCTGACTTTC.

This clonotype qualifies as medium-sized (0.01 to 0.1%). The junction departs from germline at one end; a sequencing error may be responsible. The chain couples TRBV6-6 to TRBJ2-5; D possibly corresponds to TRBD2 (5 bases). This CDR3 has 13 residues. The germline V gene has CDR1 MNHNY and CDR2 SVGAGI (reference sequence). As DNA, the CDR3 is TGCGCCAGCAGCCGCGGACTCCAAGAGACCCAGTACTTC. Its translation is CASSRGLQETQYF.

This clonotype appeared many times. The chain is built from TRBV11-2 and TRBJ2-7; D call uncertain. Trimming pared 0 bases from V and 5 bases from J, leaving 11 bases between. CDR3 size: 14 residues. Per the germline V gene, CDR1 is SGHAT and CDR2 is FQNNGV. The CDR3 DNA sequence: TGTGCCAGCAGCTTAGATCCGGCCCGAGACGAGCAGTACTTC. This translates into CASSLDPARDEQYF.

The chain has TRBV6-1 and TRBJ1-2; no reliable D call. This CDR3 spans 15 amino acids. V lost 2 bases and J lost 4, with 14 bases in between. Germline CDR1 MNHNS, CDR2 SASEGT. The chain's CDR3 is CASSESYGRAYGYTF. The CDR3 bases are TGTGCCAGCAGTGAATCATATGGGAGGGCCTATGGCTACACCTTC.

This clonotype showed up many times. This chain connects TRBV7-3 to TRBJ2-1; D is uncertain. Germline V gives CDR1 SGHTA, CDR2 FQGTGA. The V and J ends lost 4 bases and 8 bases respectively, with 12 bases between them. The CDR3 loop spans 13 amino acids. Here the CDR3 DNA reads TGTGCCAGCAGCTCAACCTCCGACCATGAGCAGTTCTTC. It specifies CASSSTSDHEQFF.

This clonotype was seen at least ten times. The chain links TRBV2 to TRBJ1-1; D uncertain. Trimming stripped 8 bases from V and 4 bases from J, with 8 bases between. This CDR3 is 11 amino acids long. Germline CDR1 SNHLY, CDR2 FYNNEI. DNA of the CDR3: TGTGCCAGCCGTTGGGTCACTGAAGCTTTCTTT. Its translation: CASRWVTEAFF. Together with reference TRBV2 and TRBJ1-1, the CDR3 gives the full variable domain: EPEVTQTPSHQVTQMGQEVILRCVPISNHLYFYWYRQILGQKVEFLVSFYNNEISEKSEIFDDQFSVERPDGSNFTLKIRSTKLEDSAMYFCASRWVTEAFFGQGTRLTVV.

This clonotype was recorded at least ten times. V gene TRBV5-1 combines with J gene TRBJ1-1; D is unclear. The CDR3 sequence is 15 residues long. Germline CDR1 and CDR2: SGHRS and YFSETQ. The V gene lost 5 bases and the J gene lost 5 bases, with 19 bases spanning the gap. CDR3 in DNA: TGCGCCAGCAGTCCTCGACTAGGCACCGGAACTGAAGCTTTCTTT. Its translation: CASSPRLGTGTEAFF.

This clonotype came up many times. The rearrangement uses TRBV6-5 and TRBJ2-5, with D unresolved. This CDR3 is built from 15 residues. Per the germline V gene, CDR1 is MNHEY and CDR2 is SVGAGI. V was pared by 0 bases and J by 1 base, with 9 bases between. The DNA for the CDR3 is TGTGCCAGCAGTTACTCGTGGAGAGTCCAAGAGACCCAGTACTTC. Translated, it gives CASSYSWRVQETQYF.